This is a list of T cell receptor beta chains from one sample in a study of blood T cell repertoires in COVID-19. Clones were sequenced by immunoSEQ multiplex PCR, and TCRdb holds only the in-frame ones, with some missing. The sample has about 100,000 clones, roughly 91% seen once. Source material: peripheral blood. Source of these receptors: a human donor in a cohort sampled during active COVID-19. CDR3s include the opening cysteine and the closing phenylalanine or tryptophan. The D gene is left open where the match is weak. Expanded clones are given a class, and other clones once, few, many or no size at all.

v_gene,d_gene,j_gene,abundance,CDR3aa,CDR3nt
TRBV2,TRBD2,TRBJ2-3,-,CASSYIAGTDTQYF,TGTGCCAGCAGCTACATAGCGGGAACAGATACGCAGTATTTT
TRBV24-1,TRBD1,TRBJ2-5,-,CATSDFRTGGQETQYF,TGTGCCACCAGTGATTTTAGGACAGGGGGACAAGAGACCCAGTACTTC
TRBV28,-,TRBJ1-3,-,CASSPPRVAAGNTIYF,TGTGCCAGCAGTCCCCCTCGGGTTGCGGCTGGAAACACCATATATTTT
TRBV6-2/TRBV6-3,-,TRBJ2-7,-,CASSFTRHLSYEQYF,TGTGCCAGCAGCTTCACTCGTCACCTCTCCTACGAGCAGTACTTC
TRBV7-2,-,TRBJ1-2,once,CASSPGQTYGYTF,TGTGCCAGCAGCCCCGGACAGACCTATGGCTACACCTTC
TRBV28,-,TRBJ1-6,few,CASSTPHASPLHF,TGTGCCAGCAGTACCCCACACGCCTCACCCCTCCACTTT
TRBV4-1,-,TRBJ2-3,-,CASSQDPSTDTQYF,TGCGCCAGCAGCCAAGATCCTAGCACAGATACGCAGTATTTT
TRBV30,TRBD1,TRBJ2-3,once,CAWRQFRTGQGVTDTQYF,TGTGCCTGGAGACAATTCCGGACGGGACAGGGGGTAACAGATACGCAGTATTTT
TRBV6-5,TRBD1,TRBJ2-2,-,CASSTTTGAAGELFF,TGTGCCAGCAGTACTACAACAGGGGCTGCCGGGGAGCTGTTTTTT
TRBV6-6,-,TRBJ2-5,-,CASSYQKETQYF,TGTGCCAGCAGTTACCAGAAAGAGACCCAGTACTTC
TRBV6-5,TRBD1,TRBJ1-1,-,CASSRDRMNTEAFF,TGTGCCAGCAGCCGGGACAGGATGAACACTGAAGCTTTCTTT